These 24 T cell receptor beta chains originate from one sample sequenced in a study of shared clonotypes between healthy human individuals (dated by TCRdb to the early 2020s). The method was the immunoSEQ multiplex PCR assay. Imported from immuneACCESS, the table was reduced by TCRdb to in-frame sequences with V and J called. These copies leave out some clones; in studies compared against another copy, an unresolved V gene accounts for under half, and the cause of the remainder is not known. The sample table lists about 2.1 million clones, roughly 93% of them with a count of one. Roughly 1.7% of the sample is in the top ten clones. For the CD8 naive samples, CD45RO-negative cells were positively selected for CCR7, yielding a CD45RA+CCR7+ population from which TemRA cells were excluded. The sample consisted of naive CD8+ T cells from PBMCs. Per the publication, the cell subset or site label means: CD45RA+CCR7+. The receptors were sampled from a man in his late teens or twenties in good health. Some clones in this sample may be carry-over from other donors' samples.

The genes are TRBV7-3 and TRBJ2-3, with 10 bases matching TRBD2. Germline CDR1 is SGHTA and CDR2 is FQGTGA. The CDR3 extends over 18 amino acids. V was clipped by 5 bases and J by 4 bases; unmatched bases: 15. The CDR3 loop is CASSGFGTSAGSADTQYF. The CDR3 nucleotides are TGTGCCAGCAGCGGATTTGGGACTAGCGCAGGGAGTGCAGATACGCAGTATTTT. The full variable domain, in which reference TRBV7-3 and TRBJ2-3 provide the parts outside the CDR3, is GAGVSQTPSNKVTEKGKYVELRCDPISGHTALYWYRQSLGQGPEFLIYFQGTGAADDSGLPNDRFFAVRPEGSVSTLKIQRTERGDSAVYLCASSGFGTSAGSADTQYFGPGTRLTVL.

This clone was seen just once. The chain uses TRBV27 and TRBJ1-2, with D perhaps matching TRBD1 (5 bases). Trimming removed 3 bases from V and 3 bases from J, with 8 bases in between. The CDR3 runs 13 residues. CDR1 MNHEY and CDR2 SMNVEV come from the germline V gene (reference sequence). The CDR3, as DNA: TGTGCCAGCAGTTTCAGGGACTACTATGGCTACACCTTC. Amino acid sequence: CASSFRDYYGYTF.

The chain recombines TRBV5-1 with TRBJ2-2; 7 nucleotides match TRBD1. Germline CDR1 is SGHRS and CDR2 is YFSETQ. The V segment lost 3 bases and the J segment 2 bases; nucleotides outside the gene matches: 7. The CDR3 has 16 residues. The CDR3 DNA sequence: TGCGCCAGCAGCTCCGCCGGGACAGCTAACACCGGGGAGCTGTTTTTT. Its protein is CASSSAGTANTGELFF.

The V call is TRBV4-3, the J call TRBJ2-2; maybe TRBD1 (6 bases). V lost 1 base, J lost 3 bases, and 18 bases lay in between. CDR3 length equals 18 residues. CDR1 is LGHNA and CDR2 is YSLEER in the germline V gene. CDR3 residues: CASSQGARAGADTGELFF. CDR3 sequence (DNA): TGCGCCAGCAGCCAAGGGGCCCGGGCAGGGGCGGACACCGGGGAGCTGTTTTTT.

The V gene is TRBV4-1, the J gene TRBJ2-5, with a possible D match to TRBD1 (5 bases). The CDR3 runs to 15 residues. V gave up 0 bases and J gave up 5 bases, with 13 bases separating them. Germline CDR1 reads MGHRA; CDR2 reads YSYEKL. The CDR3 region is CASSQEGRVGETQYF. DNA of the CDR3: TGCGCCAGCAGCCAAGAGGGCAGGGTTGGCGAGACCCAGTACTTC.

This clone was seen once. V gene TRBV7-9 combines with J gene TRBJ1-3; D is unresolved. The germline V gene has CDR1 SEHNR and CDR2 FQNEAQ (reference sequence). V was trimmed by 7 bases and J by 6 bases, leaving 16 bases between them. The CDR3 has 14 amino acids. The CDR3 here is CASTNGGQPNTIYF. DNA for the CDR3: TGTGCCAGCACGAACGGAGGGCAGCCAAACACCATATATTTT.

The V call is TRBV4-2, the J call TRBJ2-7, with 9 positions matching TRBD2. Trimming took 2 bases from V and 4 from J; bases not matched to a gene: 9. The CDR3 runs to 16 residues. From germline, CDR1 is LGHNA and CDR2 YNFKEQ. The chain's CDR3 is CASSQRLAGRGYEQYF. The CDR3 DNA is TGTGCCAGCAGCCAACGGCTAGCGGGAAGGGGATACGAGCAGTACTTC.

This rearrangement joins TRBV7-9 to TRBJ1-2, with 7 bases lining up with TRBD1. The CDR3 length is 16 residues. Germline-derived CDR1 and CDR2 are SEHNR and FQNEAQ (reference sequence). V shed 4 bases and J 1 base; nucleotides not matched to a gene: 9. Here the CDR3 DNA reads TGTGCCAGCAGCTCCACCGGGACAGTCGATAACTATGGCTACACCTTC. Its translation is CASSSTGTVDNYGYTF.

The chain carries TRBV9 and TRBJ2-3, with TRBD2 identical over 9 bases. Germline trimming cut 4 bases from V and 0 bases from J; bases unmatched to any gene: 6. From germline, CDR1 is SGDLS and CDR2 YYNGEE. The CDR3 runs 16 residues. In DNA, the CDR3 is TGTGCCAGCAGCCCACGACTAGCGGCTAGCACAGATACGCAGTATTTT. Protein product: CASSPRLAASTDTQYF.

This sequence joins TRBV10-3 and TRBJ2-3, with unresolved D. The CDR3 totals 14 residues. V dropped 3 bases and J dropped 0 bases, with 7 bases sitting between them. CDR1 is ENHRY, CDR2 SYGVKD, per germline. The CDR3 sequence is CAISEPASTDTQYF. In nucleotides, the CDR3 is TGTGCCATCAGTGAACCGGCTAGCACAGATACGCAGTATTTT.

The chain has TRBV18 and TRBJ2-1; 10 bases agree with TRBD2. The germline gives CDR1 KGHSH, CDR2 LQKENI. The junction had 5 bases not matched to a gene; V was cut back by 0 bases and J by 3 bases. This CDR3 contains 17 residues. CDR3 nucleotide sequence: TGTGCCAGCTCACCACCGAGGCTAGCGGGAGACTACAATGAGCAGTTCTTC. Its translation is CASSPPRLAGDYNEQFF.

The chain joins TRBV27 to TRBJ2-1, with D possibly called TRBD1 or TRBD2 (6 bases each). The CDR3 is 15 residues long. Germline assignment: CDR1 MNHEY and CDR2 SMNVEV (reference sequence). Trimming took 1 base from V and 4 from J, leaving 11 bases between them. CDR3 DNA: TGTGCCAGCAGTTTATACAGGGAGGTGTACAATGAGCAGTTCTTC. This codes for CASSLYREVYNEQFF.

The chain couples TRBV27 to TRBJ2-7; TRBD1 or TRBD2 may be the D gene (6 bases each). V was pared by 8 bases and J by 5 bases, with 10 bases between. Per germline, CDR1 MNHEY and CDR2 SMNVEV (reference sequence). The CDR3 is made up of 11 amino acids. The CDR3 DNA reads TGTGCCAGCTCGGGGGCCCACGAGCAGTACTTC. Amino acids: CASSGAHEQYF.

This clone has a single count. This chain joins TRBV28 and TRBJ2-2, with TRBD1 matching 9 bases. The length of the CDR3 is 15 residues. The junction had 6 bases not matched to a gene; V was cut back by 5 bases and J by 5 bases. Germline V gene data show CDR1 as MDHEN and CDR2 as SYDVKM. The CDR3 loop reads CASSPGQGETGELFF. In DNA, the CDR3 is TGTGCCAGCAGTCCGGGACAGGGAGAGACCGGGGAGCTGTTTTTT.

The chain recombines TRBV15 with TRBJ2-1; D call uncertain. The CDR3 is 16 residues long. CDR1 LNHNV and CDR2 YYDKDF come from the germline V gene (reference sequence). V was cut by 1 base and J by 2 bases, with 12 bases left in between. Here the CDR3 reads CATSRVVSRAYNEQFF. The CDR3 DNA reads as TGTGCCACCAGCAGAGTAGTATCAAGGGCCTACAATGAGCAGTTCTTC.

The chain carries TRBV5-1 and TRBJ2-3; 8 bases fit TRBD2. This CDR3 contains 16 residues. Germline CDR1 is SGHRS and CDR2 is YFSETQ. V trimming: 4 bases; J trimming: 1 base; junction bases outside the gene matches: 8. The CDR3 DNA reads TGCGCCAGCAGCCCCTTCTCAGCGGGGGGCACAGATACGCAGTATTTT. It translates to CASSPFSAGGTDTQYF.

V and J are TRBV28 and TRBJ2-1; TRBD2 agrees at 16 bases. There are 19 residues in the CDR3. Per the germline V gene, CDR1 is MDHEN and CDR2 is SYDVKM. The V gene end was trimmed by 4 bases and the J gene end by 4 bases; junction bases not matched to a gene: 10. The CDR3: CASSSAGTSGRGPYNEQFF. CDR3 in DNA: TGTGCCAGCAGTTCCGCCGGGACTAGCGGGAGGGGCCCATACAATGAGCAGTTCTTC.

The chain links TRBV28 to TRBJ2-7; the match to TRBD1 covers 9 bases. The length of the CDR3 is 15 residues. Trimming cost V 6 bases and J 2 bases; bases outside gene matches: 8. Germline loops: CDR1 MDHEN, CDR2 SYDVKM. CDR3 loop: CASRIQGASPYEQYF. CDR3 sequence (DNA): TGTGCCAGCAGGATACAGGGGGCGTCCCCCTACGAGCAGTACTTC.

The chain combines TRBV4-1 with TRBJ2-7, with TRBD2 identical over 9 bases. J lost 2 bases, V lost 0 bases, and 8 bases had no gene match. The CDR3 is 17 residues long. Germline loops: CDR1 MGHRA, CDR2 YSYEKL. CDR3 loop: CASSQDEEAGGTYEQYF. The CDR3 nucleotides read TGCGCCAGCAGCCAAGACGAGGAAGCGGGAGGAACCTACGAGCAGTACTTC.

The V and J genes are TRBV5-1 and TRBJ2-3; 7 bases are a match to TRBD1. The CDR3 loop spans 16 amino acids. The V gene end was trimmed by 0 bases and the J gene end by 1 base; junction bases not matched to a gene: 5. Looked up from germline, CDR1 is SGHRS and CDR2 is YFSETQ. This CDR3 reads CASSLEETGRTDTQYF. The DNA of the CDR3 is TGCGCCAGCAGCTTGGAGGAGACAGGGCGCACAGATACGCAGTATTTT.

The CDR3 is CASSGGTSDYNEQFF. Written as DNA, the CDR3 is TGTGCCAGTAGCGGTGGGACTAGCGACTACAATGAGCAGTTCTTC. The chain uses TRBV19 and TRBJ2-1; TRBD2 aligns across 10 bases. The junction had 5 bases not matched to a gene; V was cut back by 6 bases and J by 3 bases. The CDR3 is made up of 15 amino acids. Germline V gives CDR1 LNHDA, CDR2 SQIVND (reference sequence).

The J gene is TRBJ2-7, the V gene TRBV2; TRBD1 might be the D (5 bases). From germline, CDR1 is SNHLY and CDR2 FYNNEI. This CDR3 is built from 14 residues. Trimming took 3 bases from V and 1 from J, leaving 10 bases between them. The CDR3 DNA reads TGTGCCAGCAGTGATCCGGACACGTCCTACGAGCAGTACTTC. Translation: CASSDPDTSYEQYF.

The chain is built from TRBV7-4 and TRBJ2-3, with 7 bases fitting TRBD1. J gave up 3 bases and V 7 bases, and 10 bases lay outside the gene matches. This CDR3 has 15 residues. Per the germline V gene, CDR1 is SGHVT and CDR2 is SQSDAQ. CDR3: CASMTKGARTDTQYF. DNA for the CDR3: TGTGCCAGCATGACAAAGGGGGCACGGACAGATACGCAGTATTTT.

The CDR3 DNA follows: TGTGCCAGCAGTCCCTCCCCGGCCACGGAAGGCTACACCTTC. This sequence encodes CASSPSPATEGYTF. The chain has TRBV27 and TRBJ1-2, with D hard to call. V was trimmed by 5 bases and J by 8 bases, leaving 18 bases between them. Germline CDR1 MNHEY, CDR2 SMNVEV (reference sequence). The CDR3 consists of 14 residues.